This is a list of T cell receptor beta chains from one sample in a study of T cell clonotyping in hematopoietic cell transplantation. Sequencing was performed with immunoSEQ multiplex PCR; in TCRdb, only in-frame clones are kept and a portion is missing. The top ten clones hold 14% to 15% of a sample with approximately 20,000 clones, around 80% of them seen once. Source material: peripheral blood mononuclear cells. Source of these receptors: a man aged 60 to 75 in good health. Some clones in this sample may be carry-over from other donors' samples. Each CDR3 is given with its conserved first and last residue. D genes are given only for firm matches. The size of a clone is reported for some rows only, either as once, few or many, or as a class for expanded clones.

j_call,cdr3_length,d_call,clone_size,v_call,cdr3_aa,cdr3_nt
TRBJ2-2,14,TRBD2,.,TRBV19,CASQTSGDLGELFF,TGTGCCAGCCAAACTAGCGGGGACCTAGGGGAGCTGTTTTTT
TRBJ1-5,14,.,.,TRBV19,CASSSTVGNQPQHF,TGTGCCAGTAGTTCTACCGTGGGCAATCAGCCCCAGCATTTT
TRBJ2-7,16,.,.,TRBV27,CASSQRFRWGQYEQYF,TGTGCCAGCAGTCAAAGGTTCCGGTGGGGGCAGTACGAGCAGTACTTC
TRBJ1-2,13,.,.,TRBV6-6,CASEKQGRYGYTF,TGTGCCAGCGAAAAACAGGGACGCTATGGCTACACCTTC
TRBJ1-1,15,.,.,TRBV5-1,CASSLAQGMNTEAFF,TGCGCCAGCAGCTTGGCCCAGGGGATGAACACTGAAGCTTTCTTT
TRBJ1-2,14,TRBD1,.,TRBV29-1,CSVEEGTGRYGYTF,TGCAGCGTTGAGGAGGGGACAGGGAGGTATGGCTACACCTTC
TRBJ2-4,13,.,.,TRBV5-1,CASSSGPGNIQYF,TGCGCCAGCAGCTCGGGACCTGGGAACATTCAGTACTTC
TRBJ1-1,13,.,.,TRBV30,CAWSAQTATEAFF,TGTGCCTGGAGTGCCCAAACAGCGACTGAAGCTTTCTTT
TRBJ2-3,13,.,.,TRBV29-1,CSVERGGTDTQYF,TGCAGCGTTGAGAGGGGTGGCACAGATACGCAGTATTTT
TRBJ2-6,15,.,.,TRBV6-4,CASSEGSSGANVLTF,TGTGCCAGCAGCGAGGGGAGTTCTGGGGCCAACGTCCTGACTTTC
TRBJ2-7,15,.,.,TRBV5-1,CASSLPLASSYEQYF,TGCGCCAGCAGCTTGCCCCTAGCGAGCTCCTACGAGCAGTACTTC
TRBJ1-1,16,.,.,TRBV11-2,CASSLDPHYMNTEAFF,TGTGCCAGCAGCTTGGATCCGCACTACATGAACACTGAAGCTTTCTTT
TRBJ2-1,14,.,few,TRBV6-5,CASRTPSVGNEQFF,TGTGCCAGCAGGACCCCATCGGTAGGCAATGAGCAGTTCTTC
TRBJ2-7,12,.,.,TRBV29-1,CSVKTGINEQYF,TGCAGCGTCAAGACGGGCATCAACGAGCAGTACTTC
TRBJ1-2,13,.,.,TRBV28,CASTLGQSYGYTF,TGTGCCAGCACCCTAGGGCAGAGCTATGGCTACACCTTC
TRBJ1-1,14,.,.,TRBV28,CASRAGDPNTEAFF,TGTGCCAGCAGGGCCGGGGACCCTAACACTGAAGCTTTCTTT
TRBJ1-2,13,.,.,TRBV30,CAWSVLQGAGYTF,TGTGCCTGGAGTGTCCTACAAGGCGCCGGCTACACCTTC
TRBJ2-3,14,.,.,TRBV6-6,CASSYLEGTDTQYF,TGTGCCAGCAGTTATCTGGAGGGCACAGATACGCAGTATTTT
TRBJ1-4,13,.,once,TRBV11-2,CASSPRPVGKLFF,TGTGCCAGCAGCCCCCGCCCAGTTGGAAAACTGTTTTTT
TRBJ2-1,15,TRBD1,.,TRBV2,CASSVEGQGAYEQFF,TGTGCCAGCAGTGTCGAGGGACAGGGGGCCTATGAGCAGTTCTTC
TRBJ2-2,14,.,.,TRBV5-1,CASTSRPGTGELFF,TGCGCCAGCACCTCCCGACCGGGTACCGGGGAGCTGTTTTTT
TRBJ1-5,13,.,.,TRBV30,CAWSMDHNQPQHF,TGTGCCTGGAGTATGGACCACAATCAGCCCCAGCATTTT
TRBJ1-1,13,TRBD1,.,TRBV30,CAWGTGTNTEAFF,TGTGCCTGGGGGACAGGGACGAACACTGAAGCTTTCTTT
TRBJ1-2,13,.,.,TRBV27,CASSLNRMTGYTF,TGTGCCAGCAGTTTAAATCGGATGACTGGCTACACCTTC
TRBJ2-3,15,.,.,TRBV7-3,CASSAAISRSDTQYF,TGTGCCAGCAGCGCAGCAATATCTCGTTCAGATACGCAGTATTTT
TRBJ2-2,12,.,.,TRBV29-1,CSVPTGTGELFF,TGCAGCGTTCCAACGGGGACCGGGGAGCTGTTTTTT
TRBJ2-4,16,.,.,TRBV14,CASSQFGSLAKNIQYF,TGTGCCAGCAGCCAATTTGGGTCCTTAGCCAAAAACATTCAGTACTTC
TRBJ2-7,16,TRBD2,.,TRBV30,CAWSGPLLAGPYEQYF,TGTGCCTGGAGTGGACCATTACTAGCGGGGCCCTACGAGCAGTACTTC
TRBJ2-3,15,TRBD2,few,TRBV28,CASSGLAASTDTQYF,TGTGCCAGCAGTGGACTAGCGGCTAGCACAGATACGCAGTATTTT
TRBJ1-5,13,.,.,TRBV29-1,CSVEGTGNQPQHF,TGCAGCGTTGAAGGGACAGGCAATCAGCCCCAGCATTTT
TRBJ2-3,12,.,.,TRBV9,CASSSFGDTQYF,TGTGCCAGCAGCTCCTTTGGGGATACGCAGTATTTT
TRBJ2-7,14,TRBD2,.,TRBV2,CASWTSGRDDEQYF,TGTGCCAGCTGGACTAGCGGGAGGGACGACGAGCAGTACTTC
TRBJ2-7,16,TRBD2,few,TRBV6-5,CASSYRETSGSYEQYF,TGTGCCAGCAGTTACCGCGAAACTAGCGGGAGCTACGAGCAGTACTTC
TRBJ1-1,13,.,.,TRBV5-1,CASSPHGNTEAFF,TGCGCCAGCAGCCCCCACGGGAACACTGAAGCTTTCTTT
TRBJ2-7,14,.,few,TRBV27,CASSTTARRSEQYF,TGTGCCAGCAGCACGACAGCAAGGAGGAGCGAGCAGTACTTC
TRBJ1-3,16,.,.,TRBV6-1,CASSVRPKLSGNTIYF,TGTGCCAGCAGTGTAAGACCGAAACTCTCTGGAAACACCATATATTTT
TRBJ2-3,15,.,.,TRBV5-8,CASSLENRGTDTQYF,TGTGCCAGCAGCTTGGAAAATCGTGGCACAGATACGCAGTATTTT
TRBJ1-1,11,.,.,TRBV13,CASRRGTEAFF,TGTGCCAGCAGGAGGGGGACTGAAGCTTTCTTT
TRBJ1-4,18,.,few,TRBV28,CASSAHAGRRVFDEKLFF,TGTGCCAGCAGTGCTCACGCGGGTAGGAGGGTTTTTGATGAAAAACTGTTTTTT
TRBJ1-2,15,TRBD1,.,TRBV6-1,CASSEEGTGSYGYTF,TGTGCCAGCAGTGAAGAGGGGACAGGGAGCTATGGCTACACCTTC
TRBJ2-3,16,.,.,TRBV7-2,CASSLDSGGGTDTQYF,TGTGCCAGCAGCTTAGATTCAGGGGGGGGCACAGATACGCAGTATTTT
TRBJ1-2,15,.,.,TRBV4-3,CASSQGTLIWGGYTF,TGCGCCAGCAGCCAAGGGACCCTAATTTGGGGAGGGTACACCTTC
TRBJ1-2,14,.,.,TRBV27,CASSFSGGHYGYTF,TGTGCCAGCAGTTTCTCTGGGGGCCACTATGGCTACACCTTC
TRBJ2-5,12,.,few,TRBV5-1,CASSLAEETQYF,TGCGCCAGCAGCTTGGCCGAAGAGACCCAGTACTTC
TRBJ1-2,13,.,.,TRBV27,CASSFVQGYGYTF,TGTGCCAGCAGTTTCGTTCAGGGGTATGGCTACACCTTC
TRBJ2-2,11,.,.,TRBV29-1,CSVSRDRELFF,TGCAGCGTTTCCCGGGACAGGGAGCTGTTTTTT